This TCR beta chain was sequenced for a study of blood T cell repertoires in COVID-19. Clones were read by immunoSEQ multiplex PCR, and TCRdb kept only the in-frame ones, dropping some. In the table there are 55,000 to 75,000 clones, about 87% of which are singletons. Germline V lookup: CDR1 MGHDK, CDR2 SYGVNS. The CDR3 loop spans 16 amino acids. Trimming cost V 5 bases and J 0 bases; bases outside gene matches: 8. The TCR was taken from a human donor with active COVID-19. The donor label of this sample is uncertain. The chain joins TRBV25-1 to TRBJ1-2; 8 nucleotides line up with TRBD1. Sequencing was done on a sample of peripheral blood. CDR3 protein: CASSTLGQGSNYGYTF. CDR3 in DNA: TGTGCCAGCAGTACACTAGGACAGGGCTCTAACTATGGCTACACCTTC.